Included here is one T cell receptor (beta chain) sequence, with context. Only in-frame clones appear in the TCRdb table, and some are missing; sequencing was by immunoSEQ multiplex PCR. The sample holds about 1.1 million clones, around 78% seen once. The sample belongs to a study of shared clonotypes between healthy human individuals. Germline values: CDR1 GTSNPN, CDR2 SVGIG (reference sequence). The CDR3 consists of 15 residues. With 0 bases clipped from V and 5 bases from J, the junction kept 9 bases outside the gene matches. This TCR derives from a man aged 18-30 years in good health. Some clones in this sample may be carry-over from other donors' samples. V gene TRBV30 combines with J gene TRBJ2-5; 7 positions agree with TRBD2. The specimen was memory CD4+ T cells from PBMCs. The subset here: CD45RA-negative fraction. The CDR3, as DNA: TGTGCCTGGAGTGTCCCGGTAGCGGGCGGGGAGACCCAGTACTTC. Its translation: CAWSVPVAGGETQYF.